A selection of T cell receptor beta chains follows, all from one sample in a study of blood T cell repertoires in COVID-19. Libraries were prepared by immunoSEQ multiplex PCR; TCRdb keeps only in-frame clonotypes and omits some of them. Among fewer than 250,000 clones, around 84% were seen once, and the ten largest hold 10%. The sample taken for sequencing was peripheral blood. Receptors originate from a woman aged 80 or over with COVID-19, enrolled during active disease. Each CDR3 is given with its conserved first and last residue. D genes are given only for firm matches. Clone size appears in some rows only: once, few, many, or a class for an expanded clone.

d_gene: TRBD1
abundance: few
j_gene: TRBJ1-5
v_gene: TRBV6-5
CDR3nt: TGTGCCGGCTCACTCGGGACAGGGAATCAGCCCCAGCATTTT
CDR3aa: CAGSLGTGNQPQHF

d_gene: -
abundance: -
j_gene: TRBJ2-3
v_gene: TRBV10-3
CDR3nt: TGTGCCAGCGACGAGCCAGGGTTTCATACGCAGTATTTT
CDR3aa: CASDEPGFHTQYF

d_gene: TRBD1
abundance: -
j_gene: TRBJ2-1
v_gene: TRBV28
CDR3nt: TGTGCCAGCAGTTTCTCCAGGACAGGGGGAAATGAGCAGTTCTTC
CDR3aa: CASSFSRTGGNEQFF

d_gene: -
abundance: -
j_gene: TRBJ2-5
v_gene: TRBV7-9
CDR3nt: TGTGCCAGCAGCCTTGTTTCGGAGACCCAGTACTTC
CDR3aa: CASSLVSETQYF

d_gene: -
abundance: -
j_gene: TRBJ1-3
v_gene: TRBV5-5
CDR3nt: TGTGCCAGCAGCTCGAGACAGGGAAACACCATATATTTT
CDR3aa: CASSSRQGNTIYF

d_gene: TRBD1
abundance: -
j_gene: TRBJ2-5
v_gene: TRBV19
CDR3nt: TGTGCCAGTAGACCGACAGGGGTGGAGACCCAGTACTTC
CDR3aa: CASRPTGVETQYF

d_gene: TRBD1
abundance: -
j_gene: TRBJ1-1
v_gene: TRBV19
CDR3nt: TGTGCCAGTAGTATTTACGGGACAGCCAACACGGGCACTGAAGCTTTCTTT
CDR3aa: CASSIYGTANTGTEAFF

d_gene: -
abundance: few
j_gene: TRBJ2-1
v_gene: TRBV3-1/TRBV3-2
CDR3nt: TGTGCCAGCAGCCAACGGGGAGCAAATGAGCAGTTCTTC
CDR3aa: CASSQRGANEQFF

d_gene: TRBD1
abundance: -
j_gene: TRBJ1-2
v_gene: TRBV7-9
CDR3nt: TGTGCCAGCAGCGCCGGGACAGGGGGCGGGTATGGCTACACCTTC
CDR3aa: CASSAGTGGGYGYTF

d_gene: -
abundance: -
j_gene: TRBJ1-2
v_gene: TRBV6-5
CDR3nt: TGTGCCAGCAGAGTACAGGAAGGAAACTATGGCTACACCTTC
CDR3aa: CASRVQEGNYGYTF